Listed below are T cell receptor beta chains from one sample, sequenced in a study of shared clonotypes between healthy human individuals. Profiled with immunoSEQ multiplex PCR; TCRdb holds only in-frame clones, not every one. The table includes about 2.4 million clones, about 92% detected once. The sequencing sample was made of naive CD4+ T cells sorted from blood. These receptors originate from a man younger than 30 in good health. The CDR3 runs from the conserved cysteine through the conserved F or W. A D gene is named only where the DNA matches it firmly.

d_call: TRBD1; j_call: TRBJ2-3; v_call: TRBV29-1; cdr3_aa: CSVETGLADTQYF; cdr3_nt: TGCAGCGTTGAGACAGGGTTGGCAGATACGCAGTATTTT
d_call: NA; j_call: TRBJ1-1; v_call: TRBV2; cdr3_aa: CASSGADWGALEAFF; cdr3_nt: TGTGCCAGCAGTGGGGCCGACTGGGGAGCATTAGAGGCTTTCTTT
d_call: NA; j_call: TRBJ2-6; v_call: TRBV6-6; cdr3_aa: CASSQNSGSGANVLTF; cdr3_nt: TGTGCCAGCAGCCAGAATAGTGGCTCTGGGGCCAACGTCCTGACTTTC
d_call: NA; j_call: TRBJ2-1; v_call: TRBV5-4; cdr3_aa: CASMNQRGDNEQFF; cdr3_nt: TGTGCCAGCATGAATCAACGGGGCGACAATGAGCAGTTCTTC
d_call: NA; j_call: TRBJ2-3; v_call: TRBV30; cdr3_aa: CAWRAPLRTSTDTQYF; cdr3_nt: TGTGCCTGGAGGGCCCCCCTCCGGACTAGCACAGATACGCAGTATTTT
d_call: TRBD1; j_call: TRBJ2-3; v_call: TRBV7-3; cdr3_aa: CASSLSPTGGQDTQYF; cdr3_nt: TGTGCCAGCAGCCTTTCCCCCACAGGGGGACAAGATACGCAGTATTTT
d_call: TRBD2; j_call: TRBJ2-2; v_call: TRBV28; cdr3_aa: CASSLSGLAGAVRELFF; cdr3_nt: TGTGCCAGCAGTTTATCCGGACTAGCGGGGGCCGTGAGGGAGCTGTTTTTT
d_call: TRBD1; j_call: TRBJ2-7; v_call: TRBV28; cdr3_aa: CATITGGGRSSYEQYF; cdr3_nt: TGTGCCACCATCACAGGGGGCGGCAGAAGCTCCTACGAGCAGTACTTC
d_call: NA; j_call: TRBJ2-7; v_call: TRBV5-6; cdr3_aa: CASSLGRSSYEQYF; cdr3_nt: TGTGCCAGCAGCTTGGGTCGTAGCTCCTACGAGCAGTACTTC
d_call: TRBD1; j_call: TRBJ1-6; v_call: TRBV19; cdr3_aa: CASTDSGGAGNSPLHF; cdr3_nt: TGTGCCAGTACCGACTCAGGGGGCGCGGGAAATTCACCCCTCCACTTT
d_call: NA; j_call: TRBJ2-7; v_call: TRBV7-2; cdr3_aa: CASSLIGGEQYF; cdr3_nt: TGTGCCAGCAGCCTTATTGGGGGGGAGCAGTACTTC
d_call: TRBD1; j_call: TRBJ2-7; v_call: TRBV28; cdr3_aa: CASPPRGQAVNYEQYF; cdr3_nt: TGTGCCAGCCCCCCAAGGGGGCAAGCGGTAAACTACGAGCAGTACTTC
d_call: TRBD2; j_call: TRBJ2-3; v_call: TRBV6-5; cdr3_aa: CASSRGGADTQYF; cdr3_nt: TGTGCCAGCAGCCGGGGGGGCGCAGATACGCAGTATTTT
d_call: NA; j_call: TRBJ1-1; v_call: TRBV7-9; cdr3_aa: CASSLGSGFTEAFF; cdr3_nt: TGTGCCAGCAGCTTAGGTTCTGGGTTCACTGAAGCTTTCTTT
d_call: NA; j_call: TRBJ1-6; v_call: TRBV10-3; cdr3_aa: CAISGNLTPLHF; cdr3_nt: TGTGCCATCAGTGGGAACTTGACGCCCCTCCACTTT
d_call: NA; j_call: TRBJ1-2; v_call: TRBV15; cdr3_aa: CATSRVKGVGYSYTF; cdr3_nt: TGTGCCACCAGCAGAGTGAAGGGCGTGGGGTATAGCTACACCTTC
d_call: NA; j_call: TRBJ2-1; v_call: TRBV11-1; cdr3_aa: CASSLTVLPRDEQFF; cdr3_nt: TGTGCCAGCAGCTTAACAGTCCTACCTAGGGATGAGCAGTTCTTC
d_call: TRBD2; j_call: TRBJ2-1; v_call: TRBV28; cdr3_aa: CASSLRGLAGVNPSYNEQFF; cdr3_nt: TGTGCCAGCAGTTTGAGGGGACTAGCGGGGGTGAATCCCTCCTACAATGAGCAGTTCTTC
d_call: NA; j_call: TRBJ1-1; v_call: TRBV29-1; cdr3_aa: CSVSDGNTEAFF; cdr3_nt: TGCAGCGTGTCGGACGGAAACACTGAAGCTTTCTTT
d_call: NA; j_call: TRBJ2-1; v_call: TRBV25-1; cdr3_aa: CASRDTQTRGQFF; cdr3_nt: TGTGCCAGCAGGGACACCCAAACCCGCGGGCAGTTCTTC
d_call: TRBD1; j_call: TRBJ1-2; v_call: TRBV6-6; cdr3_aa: CASSSGQGGYTF; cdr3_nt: TGTGCCAGCAGTTCCGGACAGGGTGGCTACACCTTC
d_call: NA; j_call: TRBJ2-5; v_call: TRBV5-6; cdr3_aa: CASSFRGQGETQYF; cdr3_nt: TGTGCCAGCAGCTTCCGGGGGCAGGGAGAGACCCAGTACTTC
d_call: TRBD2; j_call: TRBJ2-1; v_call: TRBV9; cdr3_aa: CASSVATSGRADNEQFF; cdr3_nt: TGTGCCAGCAGCGTAGCTACGAGCGGGAGGGCCGACAATGAGCAGTTCTTC
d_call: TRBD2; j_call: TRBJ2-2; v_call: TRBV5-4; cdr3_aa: CASSSPSGASGELFF; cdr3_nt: TGTGCCAGCAGCTCCCCTAGCGGGGCATCCGGGGAGCTGTTTTTT
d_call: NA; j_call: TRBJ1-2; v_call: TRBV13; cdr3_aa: CASSLGPSNYGYTF; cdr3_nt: TGTGCCAGCAGCTTAGGCCCCAGTAACTATGGCTACACCTTC
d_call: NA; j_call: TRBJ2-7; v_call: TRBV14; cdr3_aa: CASSPGHYEQYF; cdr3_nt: TGTGCCAGCAGCCCCGGGCACTACGAGCAGTACTTC
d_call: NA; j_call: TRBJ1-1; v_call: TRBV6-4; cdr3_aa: CASSDFLGF; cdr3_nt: TGTGCCAGCAGTGACTTCCTGGGGTTT